One and the same sample provided the 14 T cell receptor beta chains below, sequenced in a study of CD8 T cells in Susac syndrome. The RNA input was 0.5 to 1 ug, and it was reverse transcribed with random hexamers. TCRdb called the immunoSEQ multiplex PCR reads again in MiXCR, with one record for every CDR3 protein. Of about 140,000 distinct CDR3 sequences detected, 94% appear once; the ten largest clones hold roughly 0.29%. Sequenced material: CD8+ T cells from PBMCs. These receptors were obtained from a human donor in good health.

V and J are TRBV25-1 and TRBJ2-1, with D possibly being TRBD1 or TRBD2 (5 bases each). Trimming took 1 base from V and 0 from J, leaving 7 bases between them. CDR3 length: 15 amino acids. The germline V gene encodes CDR1 MGHDK and CDR2 SYGVNS. CDR3 sequence reads: CASSEWGSSYNEQFF. CDR3 in DNA: TGTGCCAGCAGTGAATGGGGGAGCTCCTACAATGAGCAGTTCTTC.

In its sample, this clonotype was seen once. The chain recombines TRBV20-1 with TRBJ2-1; TRBD2 matches 7 bases. The J segment lost 5 bases and the V segment lost 3 bases, leaving 7 bases of the junction unmatched. The germline V gene has CDR1 DFQATT and CDR2 SNEGSKA (reference sequence). This CDR3 has 14 residues. The CDR3 spells CSARGLAENNEQFF. The DNA of the CDR3 is TGCAGTGCTAGGGGTCTAGCGGAGAACAATGAGCAGTTCTTC.

This chain uses TRBV3-1 with TRBJ2-7, with 7 bases that match TRBD2. V was clipped by 2 bases and J by 0 bases; unmatched bases: 7. Per the germline V gene, CDR1 is LGHDT and CDR2 is YNNKEL (reference sequence). The CDR3 length is 16 residues. CDR3 bases: TGTGCCAGCAGCCAACTGGTGGCGGGAGCCTCCTACGAGCAGTACTTC. It codes for CASSQLVAGASYEQYF.

This chain uses TRBV27 with TRBJ2-5; D unresolved. CDR1 MNHEY and CDR2 SMNVEV come from the germline V gene (reference sequence). The V gene lost 2 bases and the J gene lost 2 bases, with 9 bases spanning the gap. The CDR3 has 14 residues. CDR3 in DNA: TGTGCCAGCAGTTTACTTGAGTTACAAGAGACCCAGTACTTC. This encodes CASSLLELQETQYF.

This chain links TRBV20-1 with TRBJ2-7; 10 bases align to TRBD2. With 5 bases clipped from V and 0 bases from J, the junction kept 7 bases outside the gene matches. Germline assignment: CDR1 DFQATT and CDR2 SNEGSKA (reference sequence). The CDR3 covers 15 residues. Written as DNA, the CDR3 is TGCAGTGCTGATGGACTAGCGGACCTCTCCTACGAGCAGTACTTC. Amino acids: CSADGLADLSYEQYF.

The chain recombines TRBV7-8 with TRBJ2-5, with a tentative D call TRBD2 (6 bases). The V gene lost 1 base and the J gene lost 2 bases, with 11 bases spanning the gap. The CDR3 spans 15 residues. Germline lookup yields CDR1 SGHVS and CDR2 FQNEAQ. The CDR3 DNA follows: TGTGCCAGCAGCTTAGTGGCGGGGTGGCAAGAGACCCAGTACTTC. It translates to CASSLVAGWQETQYF.

The V gene is TRBV7-9, the J gene TRBJ2-1; no firm D call. Trimming took off 6 bases at V and 5 bases at J, with 8 bases between the two ends. Germline CDR1 and CDR2: SEHNR and FQNEAQ (reference sequence). There are 12 residues in the CDR3. CDR3: CASRLMNNEQFF. As DNA, the CDR3 is TGTGCCAGCAGGCTAATGAACAATGAGCAGTTCTTC.

The J gene is TRBJ1-5, the V gene TRBV7-9, with D tentatively TRBD1 (6 bases). The CDR3 has 14 amino acids. V shed 5 bases and J shed 5 bases, with 13 bases lying between them. CDR1 is SEHNR, CDR2 FQNEAQ, per germline (reference sequence). The CDR3 region has the DNA TGTGCCAGCAGCCCCGAACAGGGTCATCAGCCCCAGCATTTT. Translated, it gives CASSPEQGHQPQHF.

The chain uses TRBV20-1 and TRBJ2-7; the D is unclear. CDR1 and CDR2 from the germline V gene are DFQATT and SNEGSKA (reference sequence). The CDR3 extends over 12 amino acids. V was pared by 3 bases and J by 3 bases, with 9 bases between. The CDR3 sequence is CSARDLIYEQYF. CDR3 bases: TGCAGTGCTAGGGACCTTATCTACGAGCAGTACTTC.

This chain joins TRBV7-9 and TRBJ2-7; D ambiguous. Trimming stripped 1 base from V and 5 bases from J, with 9 bases between. Per the germline V gene, CDR1 is SEHNR and CDR2 is FQNEAQ (reference sequence). The CDR3 consists of 13 residues. Here the CDR3 DNA reads TGTGCCAGCAGCTTAGAGCGTGGACACGAGCAGTACTTC. This translates into CASSLERGHEQYF.

This clonotype was seen a handful of times. This chain connects TRBV19 to TRBJ2-7; D is possibly TRBD2 (6 bases). V lost 5 bases and J lost 2, with 10 bases in between. The germline CDR1 and CDR2 sequences are LNHDA and SQIVND (reference sequence). The CDR3 has 13 residues. The DNA for the CDR3 is TGTGCCAGTAGTCCGGGACTCCCCTACGAGCAGTACTTC. It encodes CASSPGLPYEQYF.

The chain is built from TRBV27 and TRBJ2-1, with D perhaps given as TRBD1 or TRBD2 (5 bases each). This CDR3 is built from 15 residues. The V end lost 10 bases, the J end lost 0 bases, and 16 bases lay between the germline ends. The germline CDR1 and CDR2 sequences are MNHEY and SMNVEV (reference sequence). The CDR3 here is CATRAGASSYNEQFF. In nucleotides, the CDR3 is TGTGCCACCCGAGCCGGGGCGAGCTCCTACAATGAGCAGTTCTTC.

The chain has TRBV4-3 and TRBJ2-5; maybe TRBD2 (6 bases). The CDR3 sequence is 16 residues long. V lost 2 bases and J lost 0, with 13 bases in between. Per the germline V gene, CDR1 is LGHNA and CDR2 is YSLEER. The CDR3 here is CASSQLLGGDQETQYF. The CDR3 DNA is TGCGCCAGCAGCCAACTTTTGGGGGGAGACCAAGAGACCCAGTACTTC.

As for this clonotype: The germline gene is not matched at one end of the junction; a read error may be the cause. V gene TRBV9 combines with J gene TRBJ1-1; D is undetermined. The CDR3 is made up of 13 amino acids. Germline V gives CDR1 SGDLS, CDR2 YYNGEE. CDR3 sequence: CASSVVWNTEASF. For the CDR3, the DNA is TGTGCCAGCAGCGTAGTGTGGAACACTGAAGCTTCCTTT.